These 27 T cell receptor beta chains originate from one sample sequenced in a study of T-cell memory formation after mild COVID-19. TCRdb reanalysed the 5' RACE reads using MiXCR and keeps one entry per CDR3 protein. The sample contains 550,000 to 600,000 distinct CDR3 sequences, approximately 15% of which appear only once. Specimen: PBMCs or a T cell subset sorted from them (not recorded which). The origin of the receptors is an adult woman who had mild COVID-19 (a few samples of this study predate the infection). Cell type and time point are not known.

This clonotype has just a few counts. The chain recombines TRBV7-6 with TRBJ2-7, with 9 nucleotides matching TRBD1. The ends lost 8 bases at V and 2 bases at J; junction bases unmatched: 1. The CDR3 loop spans 12 amino acids. Germline CDR1 SGHVS, CDR2 FNYEAQ. CDR3 coding DNA: TGTGCCAGCGGACAGGGGCCCTACGAGCAGTACTTC. Its protein product is CASGQGPYEQYF.

The chain joins TRBV3-1 to TRBJ2-7, with 9 bases matching TRBD1. Germline V gene data show CDR1 as LGHDT and CDR2 as YNNKEL (reference sequence). This CDR3 has 14 residues. With V trimmed by 1 base and J by 6 bases, 4 bases remained unmatched. The CDR3 region has the DNA TGTGCCAGCAGCCAAGGGGGACAGGGACGCGAGCAGTACTTC. It codes for CASSQGGQGREQYF.

The chain links TRBV6-2 or TRBV6-3 to TRBJ2-7, with a tentative D call TRBD1 (5 bases). Germline CDR1 and CDR2: MNHEY and SVGEGT. The CDR3 loop spans 14 amino acids. Trimming took 0 bases from V and 3 from J, leaving 9 bases between them. The CDR3 nucleotides are TGTGCCAGCAGTTACTCTTCCCAGGGCTACGAGCAGTACTTC. Amino acids: CASSYSSQGYEQYF.

This clonotype was observed a handful of times. The CDR3 protein is CASSFHGRLYGYTF. The CDR3, as DNA: TGTGCCAGCAGTTTTCACGGCAGGCTCTATGGCTACACCTTC. The rearrangement joins TRBV12-3 or TRBV12-4 to TRBJ1-2; D is uncertain. The CDR3 is 14 amino acids. Trimming left V 3 bases short and J 4 bases short, with 12 bases between.

CDR3 region: CAMNDYRGREQYF. DNA for the CDR3: TGTGCCATGAACGATTACAGGGGGCGGGAGCAGTACTTC. This sequence joins TRBV10-3 and TRBJ2-7; 9 bases map to TRBD1. Per germline, CDR1 ENHRY and CDR2 SYGVKD. This CDR3 comprises 13 residues. The junction had 10 bases not matched to a gene; V was cut back by 9 bases and J by 7 bases.

This clonotype showed up many times. The chain links TRBV5-1 to TRBJ1-1; D is possibly TRBD1 (5 bases). Germline CDR1 reads SGHRS; CDR2 reads YFSETQ. V was shortened by 4 bases and J by 6 bases, with 10 bases between the two germline ends. The CDR3 is 12 amino acids. The CDR3 here is CASSLDTAEAFF. The CDR3, as DNA: TGCGCCAGCAGCCTGGACACAGCTGAAGCTTTCTTT.

This clonotype turned up a few times. V gene TRBV4-1 combines with J gene TRBJ1-1; D perhaps matches TRBD1 (6 bases). V lost 5 bases, J lost 1 base, and 17 bases lay in between. The CDR3 runs 16 residues. CDR1 and CDR2 from the germline V gene are MGHRA and YSYEKL. This chain's CDR3 is CASSSPRGFENTEAFF. CDR3 nucleotides: TGCGCCAGCAGCTCTCCGAGGGGGTTTGAGAACACTGAAGCTTTCTTT.

CDR3 nucleotide sequence: TGTGCCAGCAGCGTAGAGACAGAGCTCTATGGCTACACCTTC. Translating gives CASSVETELYGYTF. The J gene is TRBJ1-2, the V gene TRBV9; D perhaps matches TRBD1 (5 bases). V was pared by 0 bases and J by 4 bases, with 10 bases between. The CDR3 loop spans 14 amino acids. The germline CDR1 and CDR2 sequences are SGDLS and YYNGEE.

The chain joins TRBV3-1 to TRBJ1-1, with unresolved D. Germline CDR1 and CDR2: LGHDT and YNNKEL (reference sequence). The CDR3 is 15 residues long. Trimming took 1 base from V and 0 from J, leaving 9 bases between them. CDR3 nucleotides: TGTGCCAGCAGCCAAGCGACATTGATGAACACTGAAGCTTTCTTT. Protein: CASSQATLMNTEAFF.

V is TRBV5-4 and J is TRBJ2-7; 9 bases align to TRBD1. Trimming cost V 4 bases and J 1 base; bases outside gene matches: 18. CDR3 length: 19 residues. The germline V gene has CDR1 SGHNT and CDR2 YYREEE (reference sequence). CDR3 protein: CASSDPGTGFFKGSYEQYF. The CDR3 DNA is TGTGCCAGCAGCGATCCCGGGACAGGGTTCTTCAAGGGATCCTACGAGCAGTACTTC.

The rearrangement joins TRBV11-2 to TRBJ2-3; 10 bases are a match to TRBD1. The trim removed 5 bases at V and 5 bases at J, leaving 7 bases unmatched. Germline lookup yields CDR1 SGHAT and CDR2 FQNNGV. The CDR3 covers 15 residues. The CDR3 DNA sequence: TGTGCCAGCAGCCCAGACAGGGGGCAGGGAGATACGCAGTATTTT. It translates to CASSPDRGQGDTQYF. Together with reference TRBV11-2 and TRBJ2-3, the CDR3 gives the full variable domain: EAGVAQSPRYKIIEKRQSVAFWCNPISGHATLYWYQQILGQGPKLLIQFQNNGVVDDSQLPKDRFSAERLKGVDSTLKIQPAKLEDSAVYLCASSPDRGQGDTQYFGPGTRLTVL.

The sample holds many counts of this clonotype. V and J are TRBV4-1 and TRBJ2-7; D may be TRBD2 (6 bases). The CDR3 loop spans 14 amino acids. Trimming left V 1 base short and J 0 bases short, with 7 bases between. The germline V gene has CDR1 MGHRA and CDR2 YSYEKL. The CDR3 sequence is CASSQGGGSYEQYF. In DNA form, the CDR3 reads TGCGCCAGCAGCCAAGGGGGAGGCTCCTACGAGCAGTACTTC.

The rearrangement links TRBV24-1 to TRBJ2-5, with D possibly called TRBD1 or TRBD2 (5 bases each). Between the trimmed V and J ends, which lost 3 bases and 2 bases, there was a span of 15 bases. This CDR3 has 16 amino acids. The germline CDR1 and CDR2 sequences are KGHDR and SFDVKD. CDR3 residues: CATSDTTGRRQETQYF. In DNA, the CDR3 is TGTGCCACCAGTGATACAACGGGACGGCGACAAGAGACCCAGTACTTC.

This clonotype was seen a handful of times. The V and J genes are TRBV28 and TRBJ2-1; the D call may be TRBD1 or TRBD2 (5 bases each). The CDR3 is made up of 15 amino acids. Trimming cost V 3 bases and J 2 bases, with 11 bases left between them. Germline V gene lookup returns CDR1 MDHEN and CDR2 SYDVKM. The CDR3 here is CASSLSRGAYNEQFF. The CDR3 DNA reads TGTGCCAGCAGTTTGTCGAGGGGCGCCTACAATGAGCAGTTCTTC.

This clonotype occurred a few times. The chain combines TRBV7-9 with TRBJ2-7; the D is unclear. There are 12 residues in the CDR3. CDR1 and CDR2 (germline): SEHNR, FQNEAQ (reference sequence). V was trimmed by 5 bases and J by 3 bases, leaving 8 bases between them. CDR3: CASSENYYEQYF. The CDR3 DNA reads as TGTGCCAGCAGCGAGAACTACTACGAGCAGTACTTC.

This clonotype was recorded many times. The CDR3 nucleotides read TGTGCCAGCAGTCGAGATGACCGAGTACTAACCTTC. Its translation: CASSRDDRVLTF. The chain uses TRBV7-8 and TRBJ1-2, with no clear D. Germline-derived CDR1 and CDR2 are SGHVS and FQNEAQ. V dropped 6 bases and J dropped 14 bases, with 19 bases sitting between them. The CDR3 runs 12 residues.

The V call is TRBV7-6, the J call TRBJ2-5, with 12 bases aligning to TRBD2. The CDR3 runs to 16 residues. The V gene end was trimmed by 5 bases and the J gene end by 4 bases; junction bases not matched to a gene: 8. The V gene's germline CDR1 is SGHVS and CDR2 FNYEAQ. The CDR3 DNA is TGTGCCAGCAGCGGGCGACTAGCGGGGGATTCAGAGACCCAGTACTTC. Protein sequence: CASSGRLAGDSETQYF.

This clonotype came up a few times. The CDR3 protein is CASSEPGIRTQYF. The CDR3 coding sequence is TGTGCCAGCAGTGAACCGGGAATTAGGACCCAGTACTTC. The chain employs TRBV6-1 and TRBJ2-5; tentative D call: TRBD2 (5 bases). Deletions cut 2 bases from V and 7 bases from J, with 11 bases between. The CDR3 loop spans 13 amino acids. Germline V gene lookup returns CDR1 MNHNS and CDR2 SASEGT.

The gene calls are TRBV19 and TRBJ1-6; no clear D. The V end was cut by 4 bases, the J end by 8 bases, with 9 bases between. The germline gives CDR1 LNHDA, CDR2 SQIVND (reference sequence). The CDR3 covers 13 residues. Here the CDR3 reads CASSRDWHSPLHF. As DNA, the CDR3 is TGTGCCAGTAGTAGGGATTGGCATTCACCCCTCCACTTT.

This clonotype has only a few counts. The CDR3 sequence: CASRWGTGVLSGANVLTF. The CDR3 DNA follows: TGCGCCAGCAGATGGGGGACAGGAGTCCTCTCTGGGGCCAACGTCCTGACTTTC. This rearrangement joins TRBV5-1 to TRBJ2-6, with 8 nucleotides matching TRBD1. This CDR3 has 18 residues. Germline V gene lookup returns CDR1 SGHRS and CDR2 YFSETQ. With 5 bases clipped from V and 0 bases from J, the junction kept 10 bases outside the gene matches.

This clonotype is deemed medium-sized. The chain employs TRBV5-1 and TRBJ2-1; 8 bases line up with TRBD2. The length of the CDR3 is 15 residues. Losses at the gene ends were 1 base for V and 0 bases for J; bases not matched to a gene: 0. Germline V gives CDR1 SGHRS, CDR2 YFSETQ. CDR3 nucleotides: TGCGCCAGCAGCTTGAGCGGGAGCTCCTACAATGAGCAGTTCTTC. Residues: CASSLSGSSYNEQFF. The full variable domain, rest sourced from reference TRBV5-1 and TRBJ2-1, is KAGVTQTPRYLIKTRGQQVTLSCSPISGHRSVSWYQQTPGQGLQFLFEYFSETQRNKGNFPGRFSGRQFSNSRSEMNVSTLELGDSALYLCASSLSGSSYNEQFFGPGTRLTVL.

There are many counts of this clonotype. The chain links TRBV11-2 to TRBJ2-2; D unresolved. The CDR3 is made up of 13 amino acids. The V and J ends lost 3 bases and 2 bases respectively, with 4 bases between them. Germline CDR1 reads SGHAT; CDR2 reads FQNNGV. CDR3 protein: CASSFGNTGELFF. DNA of the CDR3: TGTGCCAGCAGCTTCGGAAACACCGGGGAGCTGTTTTTT. The full variable domain, in which reference TRBV11-2 and TRBJ2-2 provide the parts outside the CDR3, is EAGVAQSPRYKIIEKRQSVAFWCNPISGHATLYWYQQILGQGPKLLIQFQNNGVVDDSQLPKDRFSAERLKGVDSTLKIQPAKLEDSAVYLCASSFGNTGELFFGEGSRLTVL.

J is TRBJ2-1 and V is TRBV2; 11 bases agree with TRBD2. After removal of 10 bases from V and 7 bases from J, the junction contained 9 bases not matched to a gene. The CDR3 runs 14 residues. CDR1 and CDR2 (germline): SNHLY, FYNNEI. CDR3 sequence: CAMKLAGVVNEQFF. CDR3 nucleotide sequence: TGTGCCATGAAACTAGCGGGAGTAGTAAATGAGCAGTTCTTC.

This clonotype was seen a handful of times. The V and J genes are TRBV10-2 and TRBJ2-7, with D maybe TRBD2 (6 bases). Trimming removed 7 bases at V and 2 bases at J, with 12 bases between. CDR3 length equals 13 residues. CDR1 is WSHSY and CDR2 is SAAADI in the germline V gene. Written as DNA, the CDR3 is TGCGCCAGCACCGGGAGCCCTACCTACGAGCAGTACTTC. Protein product: CASTGSPTYEQYF.

The CDR3 region is CASSGTANEKLFF. The CDR3 DNA reads as TGTGCCAGCAGCGGGACAGCTAATGAAAAACTGTTTTTT. The chain has TRBV5-6 and TRBJ1-4, with 7 bases aligning to TRBD1. The CDR3 covers 13 residues. Germline values: CDR1 SGHDT, CDR2 YYEEEE. Trimming removed 4 bases from V and 3 bases from J; junction bases left unmatched: 0. The full variable domain, completed using reference TRBV5-6 and TRBJ1-4, is DAGVTQSPTHLIKTRGQQVTLRCSPKSGHDTVSWYQQALGQGPQFIFQYYEEEERQRGNFPDRFSGHQFPNYSSELNVNALLLGDSALYLCASSGTANEKLFFGSGTQLSVL.

This clonotype was seen only a few times. V gene TRBV29-1 combines with J gene TRBJ1-2, with a tentative D call TRBD1 (5 bases). The CDR3 has 14 amino acids. Germline assignment: CDR1 SQVTM and CDR2 ANQGSEA. Trimming cost V 3 bases and J 0 bases, with 11 bases left between them. The CDR3 coding sequence is TGCAGCGTTGAGGGCGGGGGAACTAACTATGGCTACACCTTC. The encoded protein is CSVEGGGTNYGYTF.

This clonotype was picked up a small number of times. This chain joins TRBV18 and TRBJ2-7; 7 bases match TRBD1. With V trimmed by 0 bases and J by 5 bases, 7 bases remained unmatched. The CDR3 runs 15 residues. Looked up from germline, CDR1 is KGHSH and CDR2 is LQKENI. The CDR3 loop reads CASSPPSQGVDEQYF. CDR3 nucleotide sequence: TGTGCCAGCTCACCACCAAGTCAGGGGGTGGACGAGCAGTACTTC.